This TCR beta chain was captured by sequencing in a study of T cells in Graves' hyperthyroidism and ophthalmopathy. In this sample, this clonotype turned up a few times. Amplified TCR beta CDR3 regions came from RNA transcripts. Carried out on the TCR CDR3, a first-round RT-PCR used the HTBI primer set. A single record per CDR3 protein comes from TCRdb applying MiXCR to the multiplex PCR reads. The sample carries some 600,000 distinct CDR3 sequences, approximately 15% recorded once. Germline loops: CDR1 LNHDA, CDR2 SQIVND (reference sequence). There are 12 residues in the CDR3. V was shortened by 2 bases and J by 6 bases, with 5 bases between the two germline ends.

Specimen: blood. The TCR was taken from a woman in her twenties or thirties with Graves' hyperthyroidism that later progressed to Graves' ophthalmopathy. The rearrangement uses TRBV19 and TRBJ2-1; D gene unclear. CDR3 loop: CASSITINEQFF. In DNA, the CDR3 is TGTGCCAGTAGTATAACAATCAATGAGCAGTTCTTC.